One and the same sample provided the 24 T cell receptor beta chains below, sequenced in a study of monozygotic twins with inflammatory bowel disease. TCRdb reprocessed the 5' RACE reads, with one entry per CDR3 protein and no DNA. The sample holds 150,000 to 200,000 distinct CDR3 sequences. The sequencing input was blood. The receptor set was obtained from a human donor with ulcerative colitis or Crohn's disease, or a healthy co-twin of an affected twin (not recorded which).

The chain uses TRBV5-1 and TRBJ1-4; TCRdb's D gene call, TRBD1, goes unchecked for lack of DNA. The CDR3 runs 14 residues. Looked up from germline, CDR1 is SGHRS and CDR2 is YFSETQ. The CDR3 loop is CASSFFQGNEKLFF.

The rearrangement uses TRBV7-8 and TRBJ2-7; TCRdb reports TRBD2, a call that lacks DNA to check it against. CDR1 and CDR2 from the germline V gene are SGHVS and FQNEAQ. The CDR3 totals 14 residues. The CDR3 spells CASSQGLAGIEQYF.

The CDR3 loop reads CASSQTGSGETQYF. The chain is built from TRBV7-2 and TRBJ2-5; the TCRdb call, TRBD1, lacks DNA for checking. CDR3 length equals 14 residues. CDR1 is SGHTA and CDR2 is FQGNSA in the germline V gene.

This chain connects TRBV12-3 or TRBV12-4 to TRBJ2-7; TCRdb outputs TRBD2, but without DNA this stays unchecked. This CDR3 comprises 14 residues. CDR3: CASSFLGPGGEQYF.

The CDR3 loop reads CASSPDRGAFF. The gene calls are TRBV7-9 and TRBJ1-1; TCRdb's D call of TRBD1 is untestable without DNA. Germline CDR1 SEHNR, CDR2 FQNEAQ (reference sequence). The CDR3 is 11 residues long.

The genes are TRBV28 and TRBJ2-3; TCRdb picks TRBD1, but there is no DNA to check that call. The CDR3 extends over 12 amino acids. Germline values: CDR1 MDHEN, CDR2 SYDVKM. CDR3 sequence: CASTGVGDTQYF.

The rearrangement uses TRBV2 and TRBJ2-7; TCRdb proposes TRBD2, but this gene call is untestable without DNA. The germline V gene has CDR1 SNHLY and CDR2 FYNNEI. This CDR3 has 15 amino acids. This chain's CDR3 is CASSRTSLSSYEQYF.

J is TRBJ2-1 and V is TRBV11-3. Looked up from germline, CDR1 is SGHNT and CDR2 is YENEEA. There are 18 residues in the CDR3. The CDR3: CASSLDRRERVPFNEQFF.

The chain is built from TRBV5-1 and TRBJ2-5; the D call of TRBD2 rests on TCRdb alone, since no DNA is present to check it. The CDR3 loop spans 16 amino acids. CDR1 and CDR2 from the germline V gene are SGHRS and YFSETQ. The CDR3 loop reads CASSLGGLAEKETQYF.

The V and J genes are TRBV4-3 and TRBJ2-5; no DNA is available, so the TRBD1 call from TCRdb remains unchecked. The CDR3 loop spans 15 amino acids. Germline loops: CDR1 LGHNA, CDR2 YSLEER. CDR3 amino acids: CASSVGGQGFETQYF.

CDR3 amino acids: CASSKTPRANEKLFF. This rearrangement joins TRBV21-1 to TRBJ1-4; TCRdb lists TRBD1, though no DNA is available to test this call. TRBV21-1 is assigned pseudogene status. The CDR3 is 15 residues long.

The rearrangement uses TRBV12-3 or TRBV12-4 and TRBJ2-7; TCRdb outputs TRBD2, but without DNA this stays unchecked. The CDR3 extends over 15 amino acids. This chain's CDR3 is CASSAISGSPNEQYF.

The chain is built from TRBV18 and TRBJ2-5; TCRdb indicates TRBD2, and absent DNA this call remains unverified. The CDR3 has 16 residues. Germline values: CDR1 KGHSH, CDR2 LQKENI. The CDR3 sequence is CASSPSTSGSGETQYF.

This chain uses TRBV5-1 with TRBJ1-5; TCRdb's assignment of TRBD1 cannot be checked, as there is no DNA. The CDR3 sequence is 15 residues long. In germline, CDR1 is SGHRS, CDR2 YFSETQ. Here the CDR3 reads CASSLVAGADQPQHF.

The chain uses TRBV4-1 and TRBJ1-6. CDR1 and CDR2 from the germline V gene are MGHRA and YSYEKL. The CDR3 extends over 15 amino acids. CDR3 loop: CASSQTSSYNSPLHF.

The V call is TRBV5-1, the J call TRBJ2-7; the D call from TCRdb, TRBD1, cannot be confirmed without DNA. The germline V gene has CDR1 SGHRS and CDR2 YFSETQ. The CDR3 is 12 amino acids. The CDR3 is CASRGGNYEQYF.

The chain is built from TRBV20-1 and TRBJ2-7; the D call of TRBD1 rests on TCRdb alone, since no DNA is present to check it. From germline, CDR1 is DFQATT and CDR2 SNEGSKA (reference sequence). The CDR3 has 11 residues. The CDR3 loop reads CAPTGGYEQYF.

V gene TRBV7-3 combines with J gene TRBJ2-2; without DNA, the TCRdb call of TRBD1 cannot be checked. The CDR3 spans 15 residues. The germline V gene encodes CDR1 SGHTA and CDR2 FQGTGA. The CDR3 sequence: CASSSGPRNTGELFF.

The chain carries TRBV29-1 and TRBJ2-7; without DNA, the TCRdb call of TRBD2 cannot be checked. This CDR3 region has 14 residues. Germline assignment: CDR1 SQVTM and CDR2 ANQGSEA. CDR3: CSVAGGLSSYEQYF.

The chain is built from TRBV7-9 and TRBJ2-2; no DNA is available, so the TRBD2 call from TCRdb remains unchecked. Germline CDR1 SEHNR, CDR2 FQNEAQ (reference sequence). There are 15 residues in the CDR3. CDR3 in amino acids: CASSPGGLATGELFF.

CDR3 sequence: CASKGIYEQYF. V gene TRBV27 combines with J gene TRBJ2-7. Germline V gene sequence: CDR1 MNHEY, CDR2 SMNVEV (reference sequence). This CDR3 is built from 11 residues.

The chain employs TRBV2 and TRBJ1-2. The length of the CDR3 is 15 residues. Germline V gives CDR1 SNHLY, CDR2 FYNNEI. The CDR3 sequence: CASLRPPLAAYGYTF.

The chain joins TRBV4-1 to TRBJ2-7; with no DNA, the TCRdb D assignment of TRBD2 cannot be verified. Germline V lookup: CDR1 MGHRA, CDR2 YSYEKL. The CDR3 spans 20 residues. The CDR3: CASSPSLGTWTSGFGYEQYF.

This sequence joins TRBV25-1 and TRBJ1-6. CDR1 is MGHDK and CDR2 is SYGVNS in the germline V gene. This CDR3 has 15 residues. CDR3 in amino acids: CASQRRDANDSPLHF.